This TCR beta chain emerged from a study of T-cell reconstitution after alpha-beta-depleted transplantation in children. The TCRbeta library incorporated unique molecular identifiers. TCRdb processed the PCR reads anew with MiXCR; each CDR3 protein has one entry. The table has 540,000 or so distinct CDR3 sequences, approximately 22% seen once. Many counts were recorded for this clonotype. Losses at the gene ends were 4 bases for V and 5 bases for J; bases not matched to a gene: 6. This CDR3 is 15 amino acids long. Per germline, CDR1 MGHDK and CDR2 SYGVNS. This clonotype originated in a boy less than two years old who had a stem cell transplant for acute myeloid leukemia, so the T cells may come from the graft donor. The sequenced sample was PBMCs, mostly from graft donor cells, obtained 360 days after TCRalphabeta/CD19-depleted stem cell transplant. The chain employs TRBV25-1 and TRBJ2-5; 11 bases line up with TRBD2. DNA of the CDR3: TGTGCCAGCAGTGCTCTAGCGGGGGGCGGGGAGACCCAGTACTTC. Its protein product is CASSALAGGGETQYF.